The rows below give T cell receptor beta chains drawn from one sample of a study of vaccination and CD4 T cells after COVID-19. For these receptors, no antigen is known. TCRdb reprocessed the PCR reads with MiXCR, giving one entry per CDR3 protein. The sample has roughly 23,000 distinct CDR3 sequences, about two fifths seen once. Material: CD4+ T cells from blood, cultured in vitro, obtained about 7 months after SARS-CoV-2 vaccination. These receptors were collected from a human donor who had recovered from COVID-19. Both conserved end residues are part of each CDR3. The order of the fields is J gene, clone size, V gene, CDR3 protein. Clone size is not always given. Where it is, it says once, few, many or a class for expanded clones.

TRBJ1-1	many	TRBV7-2	CASSLDYDSTEAFF
TRBJ1-2	few	TRBV20-1	CSARDPGAGPYGYTF
TRBJ1-5	-	TRBV6-1	CASSTHRGGGQPQHF
TRBJ2-3	-	TRBV5-1	CASSSLGATDTQYF
TRBJ2-5	-	TRBV5-1	CASSFGTSEETQYF
TRBJ2-7	few	TRBV2	CASSVLQLYRQEQYF
TRBJ2-1	few	TRBV7-2	CASSLVGRGNEQFF
TRBJ2-1	few	TRBV7-2	CASSPIPLAEQFF
TRBJ2-7	-	TRBV7-2	CASSFSRGAYEQYF
TRBJ2-5	-	TRBV7-9	CASSPRTTPEETQYF
TRBJ2-7	few	TRBV19	CASSISGRGAIFGEQYF
TRBJ2-7	-	TRBV7-2	CASSTSSVNSYEQYF
TRBJ1-1	few	TRBV6-5	CASSYKGQGNTEAFF
TRBJ2-2	-	TRBV7-8	CASTLQLAGSTGELFF
TRBJ1-5	-	TRBV2	CASSVEGGQPQHF
TRBJ2-1	-	TRBV20-1	CSGGGSSYNEQFF
TRBJ1-1	-	TRBV7-2	CASSFPMYRGTEAFF
TRBJ2-7	-	TRBV7-2	CASTLTGGGIYEQYF
TRBJ1-2	medium-sized	TRBV5-6	CASSSRELGDKDYGYTF
TRBJ2-1	-	TRBV20-1	CSARAGTSGISEQFF
TRBJ1-3	few	TRBV7-6	CASSLGAWDGSGNTIYF
TRBJ2-5	-	TRBV6-1	CASSYQTVGQETQYF
TRBJ2-3	few	TRBV20-1	CSAQSGVGPDTQYF
TRBJ2-5	-	TRBV20-1	CSARDYIGRPQYF
TRBJ2-7	once	TRBV7-2	CASSSTGGGREQYF
TRBJ1-6	few	TRBV20-1	CSAIDRVGNSPLHF
TRBJ2-3	few	TRBV20-1	CSASTGSASGTDTQYF
TRBJ1-2	few	TRBV7-9	CASSFNRGSLGYTF
TRBJ1-2	-	TRBV20-1	CSARDRYRDRRSGYTF
TRBJ2-5	-	TRBV20-1	CSARDDRGETQYF
TRBJ2-5	-	TRBV5-8	CASSPGTSGVGAETQYF
TRBJ1-4	-	TRBV6-1	CATFWTGGGEKLFF
TRBJ1-2	-	TRBV29-1	CSGSTGDYGYTF
TRBJ1-6	few	TRBV27	CASSSGGSPLHF
TRBJ2-5	few	TRBV20-1	CSARELLRGGLETQYF
TRBJ1-2	few	TRBV6-5	CASSSDRANGYTF
TRBJ1-1	once	TRBV29-1	CSVGTLLNTEAFF
TRBJ2-1	few	TRBV6-5	CASQGTSDHNEQFF
TRBJ2-6	-	TRBV20-1	CSASLAGARGANVLTF
TRBJ2-7	few	TRBV21-1	CASSKCGSSHYELEQYF
TRBJ1-2	-	TRBV19	CASTAKTGGDGYGYTF
TRBJ2-1	few	TRBV7-8	CASRLTGGARNEQFF
TRBJ2-1	-	TRBV15	CATSRDRRGATYNEQFF